This T cell receptor (beta chain) was recovered during a study of cytotoxic CD8 clonotypes in ibrutinib-treated CLL. Clones were sequenced by immunoSEQ multiplex PCR, and TCRdb holds only the in-frame ones, with some missing. The sample yields under 150,000 clones, roughly 80% seen once. Germline V gene sequence: CDR1 SGHNT, CDR2 YYREEE (reference sequence). V was pared by 5 bases and J by 7 bases, with 12 bases of the junction left unmatched. This CDR3 region has 15 residues. The sample in question was PBMCs, obtained after 24 months of ibrutinib treatment. This clonotype originated in a human donor with chronic lymphocytic leukemia. The chain is built from TRBV5-4 and TRBJ2-7; 10 bases map to TRBD2. CDR3: CASRLVSGGAGEQYF. CDR3 in DNA: TGTGCCAGCAGACTGGTGAGCGGGGGGGCCGGTGAGCAGTACTTC.